This TCR beta chain originates from a study of tumor-infiltrating lymphocytes in localized non-small cell lung cancer. Some clones are missing from TCRdb's copy, which holds only in-frame ones; the method was immunoSEQ multiplex PCR. The table lists about 15,000 clones, roughly 80% of them singletons, with roughly 6.7% in the top ten. The sample taken for sequencing was lung tumor tissue. This clonotype was sampled from a human donor with non-small cell lung cancer.

In DNA, the CDR3 is TGTGCCAGCTCAACCGGTAGCGGGCCTAACAATGAGCAGTTCTTC. This encodes CASSTGSGPNNEQFF. V gene TRBV18 combines with J gene TRBJ2-1; 7 nucleotides agree with TRBD2. V shed 5 bases and J 5 bases; nucleotides not matched to a gene: 9. Germline V gene data show CDR1 as KGHSH and CDR2 as LQKENI. The CDR3 loop spans 15 amino acids.